These 21 T cell receptor beta chains came from one sample sequenced in a study of metastatic and nonmetastatic thyroid tumors. MiXCR reprocessed the PCR reads for TCRdb. The data hold roughly 25,000 clones, with 20% to 30% observed a single time. Not a single patient had been given any form of treatment at any point before undergoing thyroid surgery. The specimen was tumor tissue. Receptor source: a male donor with papillary thyroid cancer or a benign thyroid nodule (not recorded which). Some clones in this sample may be carry-over from other donors' samples.

The chain couples TRBV20-1 to TRBJ2-1; a possible D gene is TRBD2 (6 bases). The V end was cut by 6 bases, the J end by 4 bases, with 16 bases between. The CDR3 covers 14 residues. The germline CDR1 and CDR2 sequences are DFQATT and SNEGSKA (reference sequence). For the CDR3, the DNA is TGCAGTGCCACGCAAGGCGGGGAATACAATGAGCAGTTCTTC. Amino acids: CSATQGGEYNEQFF.

At least ten counts were recorded for this clone. The chain employs TRBV27 and TRBJ2-6, with TRBD1 matching over 8 bases. The CDR3 has 16 residues. With 5 bases clipped from V and 4 bases from J, the junction kept 7 bases outside the gene matches. Per the germline V gene, CDR1 is MNHEY and CDR2 is SMNVEV (reference sequence). The CDR3 reads CASSPRGRSGANVLTF. The CDR3 coding sequence is TGTGCCAGCAGTCCCAGGGGGCGGTCGGGGGCCAACGTCCTGACTTTC.

This clone was seen at least ten times. V gene TRBV30 combines with J gene TRBJ2-7; D unclear. Germline CDR1 and CDR2: GTSNPN and SVGIG (reference sequence). There are 13 residues in the CDR3. V lost 4 bases to trimming and J lost 6 bases, with 16 bases between them. Here the CDR3 reads CAWTVPGFGEQYF. CDR3 coding DNA: TGTGCCTGGACCGTACCCGGCTTTGGCGAGCAGTACTTC. The variable domain in full, completed from reference TRBV30 and TRBJ2-7, reads SQTIHQWPATLVQPVGSPLSLECTVEGTSNPNLYWYRQAAGRGLQLLFYSVGIGQISSEVPQNLSASRPQDRQFILSSKKLLLSDSGFYLCAWTVPGFGEQYFGPGTRLTVT.

Remarks on this clone: A read error may be the cause here, since a much bigger clone is one base away. This sequence joins TRBV11-1 and TRBJ2-1; 7 nucleotides match TRBD2. From germline, CDR1 is SGHAT and CDR2 FQDESV (reference sequence). This CDR3 contains 15 residues. The CDR3 loop reads CTSSPRGRESNEQFF. CDR3 DNA: TGTACCAGCAGCCCCCGTGGGCGGGAGAGTAATGAGCAGTTCTTC.

The J gene is TRBJ2-3, the V gene TRBV6-2 or TRBV6-3, with 7 bases matching TRBD2. The CDR3 loop spans 21 amino acids. V gave up 0 bases and J gave up 2 bases; unmatched junction bases: 20. CDR1 and CDR2 from the germline V gene are MNHEY and SVGEGT. The CDR3 reads CASSYSPGELFSGLHTDTQYF. In DNA form, the CDR3 reads TGTGCCAGCAGTTACTCCCCGGGAGAACTTTTTAGCGGGCTCCACACAGATACGCAGTATTTT.

This clone was counted many times. The CDR3 is CASRSNSGNTIYF. In nucleotides, the CDR3 is TGCGCCAGCAGGTCGAACTCTGGAAACACCATATATTTT. This chain uses TRBV5-1 with TRBJ1-3; the D is unclear. The V end lost 5 bases, the J end lost 0 bases, and 6 bases lay between the germline ends. The CDR3 consists of 13 residues. CDR1 is SGHRS, CDR2 YFSETQ, per germline.

This clone was seen only a few times. The rearrangement uses TRBV27 and TRBJ2-3, with D maybe TRBD2 (6 bases). Germline V gene sequence: CDR1 MNHEY, CDR2 SMNVEV (reference sequence). Trimming pared 6 bases from V and 3 bases from J, leaving 16 bases between. The CDR3 has 15 residues. The CDR3 loop is CASSDSVSGTDTQYF. DNA of the CDR3: TGTGCCAGCAGCGATAGTGTCAGCGGGACAGATACGCAGTATTTT.

This clone was seen at least ten times. The V call is TRBV6-1, the J call TRBJ1-1; D is perhaps TRBD1 (5 bases). CDR1 and CDR2 (germline): MNHNS, SASEGT. Deletions cut 7 bases from V and 7 bases from J, with 16 bases between. The CDR3 contains 13 residues. The CDR3 sequence is CASNPGAVLEAFF. The DNA for the CDR3 is TGTGCCAGCAACCCTGGGGCAGTCCTTGAAGCTTTCTTT.

This clone was seen ten or more times. The V and J genes are TRBV30 and TRBJ2-2; 12 positions match TRBD2. Germline CDR1 reads GTSNPN; CDR2 reads SVGIG (reference sequence). The trim removed 3 bases at V and 4 bases at J, leaving 9 bases unmatched. The CDR3 has 17 amino acids. CDR3 nucleotides: TGTGCCTGGAGCGTCCCGGGACTAGCGGGTAGCACCGGGGAGCTGTTTTTT. Encoded protein: CAWSVPGLAGSTGELFF.

Worth noting for this clone: Relative to the germline gene, one junction end is altered; a read error may explain this. This chain links TRBV6-1 with TRBJ2-5, with no clear D. Looked up from germline, CDR1 is MNHNS and CDR2 is SASEGT. The CDR3 runs 14 residues. The CDR3 protein is CSSSHPAVQETQYF. CDR3 bases: TGTTCCAGCAGTCATCCGGCAGTCCAAGAGACCCAGTACTTC.

This clone was picked up many times. One end of the junction varies from germline; a read error may be responsible. J is TRBJ1-2 and V is TRBV11-2, with 11 bases that match TRBD1. Germline values: CDR1 SGHAT, CDR2 FQNNGV. CDR3 length equals 16 residues. The CDR3, as DNA: TGTGCCAGCAGCTTAGGGGGACAGGGGGGGAACTATGGCTATACCTTC. Amino acid sequence: CASSLGGQGGNYGYTF.

This clone was picked up many times. The V and J genes are TRBV27 and TRBJ2-1; 13 bases line up with TRBD2. After removal of 5 bases from V and 8 bases from J, the junction contained 9 bases not matched to a gene. The germline gives CDR1 MNHEY, CDR2 SMNVEV (reference sequence). CDR3 length: 16 amino acids. CDR3 residues: CASSRGTSGIIYEQFF. The CDR3 DNA follows: TGTGCCAGCAGTCGAGGGACTAGCGGGATTATCTATGAGCAGTTCTTC.

In its sample, this clone was seen many times. This chain joins TRBV24-1 and TRBJ1-1, with TRBD1 identical over 7 bases. Per the germline V gene, CDR1 is KGHDR and CDR2 is SFDVKD. V lost 2 bases to trimming and J lost 3 bases; unmatched junction nucleotides: 17. The CDR3 consists of 19 residues. The CDR3 region is CATSDSAAGNRGLDTEAFF. The CDR3, as DNA: TGTGCCACCAGTGATTCGGCAGCAGGAAACAGGGGTCTGGACACTGAAGCTTTCTTT.

This clone has a count of ten or more. Its ends do not fully match the called genes, so a read error is possible. This chain connects TRBV24-1 to TRBJ1-1, with D unresolved. This CDR3 spans 12 amino acids. Germline-derived CDR1 and CDR2 are KGHDR and SFDVKD. The CDR3 coding sequence is TGTGCCACCAGTGATGGGAGCCTGCCGCAAATCTTT. Translated: CATSDGSLPQIF.

This clone was recorded at least ten times. The chain has TRBV12-3 or TRBV12-4 and TRBJ2-3, with D unclear. V lost 6 bases and J lost 0, with 7 bases in between. The CDR3 is 13 amino acids. In DNA form, the CDR3 reads TGTGCCAGCAGCAGACCTAGCACAGATACGCAGTATTTT. Residues: CASSRPSTDTQYF.

The V and J genes are TRBV7-8 and TRBJ1-6; a possible D gene is TRBD1 (5 bases). Germline values: CDR1 SGHVS, CDR2 FQNEAQ. This CDR3 comprises 17 residues. V gave up 0 bases and J gave up 3 bases, with 12 bases separating them. The CDR3 here is CASSLAAGSNYNSPLHF. The CDR3 nucleotides are TGTGCCAGCAGCTTAGCGGCAGGGTCGAACTATAATTCACCCCTCCACTTT.

Regarding this clone: The CDR3 ends on some other residue instead of the conserved phenylalanine or tryptophan, so this is likely a read error. The DNA is left out, because the CDR3 cannot be placed on it with certainty; the CDR3 is given as TCRdb lists it. The chain employs TRBV6-2 or TRBV6-3 and TRBJ1-3. Both ends counted, the CDR3 spans 15 residues. Germline-derived CDR1 and CDR2 are MNHEY and SVGEGT. CDR3 loop: CASRREVLGGNTRYL.

This clone has at least ten counts. This chain joins TRBV19 and TRBJ2-1; the D is unclear. The length of the CDR3 is 13 residues. V dropped 5 bases and J dropped 7 bases, with 12 bases sitting between them. CDR1 and CDR2 (germline): LNHDA, SQIVND (reference sequence). In DNA form, the CDR3 reads TGTGCCAGTAGTCCCCACCAGGCTAATGAGCAGTTCTTC. Its protein is CASSPHQANEQFF. Drawing the rest from reference TRBV19 and TRBJ2-1, the complete variable domain is DGGITQSPKYLFRKEGQNVTLSCEQNLNHDAMYWYRQDPGQGLRLIYYSQIVNDFQKGDIAEGYSVSREKKESFPLTVTSAQKNPTAFYLCASSPHQANEQFFGPGTRLTVL.

A note on this clone: It may be a read error: a sequence one base away is much more abundant. Other DNA sequences within the sample encode an identical CDR3. The V gene is TRBV15, the J gene TRBJ1-5, with D unclear. The CDR3 totals 16 residues. Looked up from germline, CDR1 is LNHNV and CDR2 is YYDKDF (reference sequence). CDR3 sequence: CATSRDIGERSQPQHF. The CDR3 DNA follows: TGTGCAACCAGCAGAGATATCGGTGAGAGGAGTCAGCCCCAGCATTTT.

This clone was found many times. This sequence joins TRBV18 and TRBJ2-1, with D maybe TRBD2 (5 bases). Trimming took off 0 bases at V and 8 bases at J, with 11 bases between the two ends. This CDR3 spans 14 amino acids. Germline V gene sequence: CDR1 KGHSH, CDR2 LQKENI. This chain's CDR3 is CASSPPISRDEQFF. Written as DNA, the CDR3 is TGTGCCAGCTCACCACCGATCTCGAGGGATGAGCAGTTCTTC.

This clone was observed many times. The chain joins TRBV6-5 to TRBJ2-3, with no clear D. Germline CDR1 reads MNHEY; CDR2 reads SVGAGI. The CDR3 covers 13 residues. V was shortened by 2 bases and J by 4 bases, with 7 bases between the two germline ends. The CDR3 DNA follows: TGTGCCAGCAGTTACGATCACGCAGATACGCAGTATTTT. Encoded protein: CASSYDHADTQYF.